This T cell receptor beta chain was identified in a study of Graves' ophthalmopathy and Graves' hyperthyroidism. Isolation of PBMCs was performed using 9 to 10 ml of fresh peripheral blood. J was trimmed by 4 bases and V by 9 bases; bases with no gene match: 10. Germline CDR1 is ENHRY and CDR2 is SYGVKD. This CDR3 has 14 amino acids. Amplification from RNA transcripts yielded the TCR beta CDR3 regions. Amplification began with first-round RT-PCR using HTBI primers, then second-round multiplex PCR was performed. TCRdb used MiXCR to reprocess the multiplex PCR reads, holding one entry per CDR3 protein. The sample includes some 400,000 distinct CDR3 sequences, 15% to 20% seen only once; the top ten take around 1.5%. This clonotype showed up many times.

The sequenced sample consisted of peripheral blood. The origin of this receptor is a young woman with Graves' ophthalmopathy. The rearrangement joins TRBV10-3 to TRBJ2-7; 9 bases map to TRBD1. CDR3 sequence reads: CAISPGTGTYEQYF. Written as DNA, the CDR3 is TGTGCCATTTCCCCCGGGACAGGGACTTACGAGCAGTACTTC.